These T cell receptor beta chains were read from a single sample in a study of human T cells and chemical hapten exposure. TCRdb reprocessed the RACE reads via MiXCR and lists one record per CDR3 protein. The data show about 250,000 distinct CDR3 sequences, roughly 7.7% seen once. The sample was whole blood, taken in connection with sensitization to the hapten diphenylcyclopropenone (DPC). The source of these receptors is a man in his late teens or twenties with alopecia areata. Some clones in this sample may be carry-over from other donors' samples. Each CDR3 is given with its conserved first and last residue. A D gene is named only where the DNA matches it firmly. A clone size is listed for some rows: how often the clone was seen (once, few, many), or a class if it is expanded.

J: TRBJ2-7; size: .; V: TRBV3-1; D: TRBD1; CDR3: CASSRDRGSGEQYF; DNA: TGTGCCAGCAGCCGAGACAGGGGGTCTGGCGAGCAGTACTTC
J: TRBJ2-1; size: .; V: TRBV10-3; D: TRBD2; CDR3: CVISESASGGPYNEQFF; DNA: TGTGTCATCAGTGAGTCAGCGAGCGGGGGGCCCTACAATGAGCAGTTCTTC
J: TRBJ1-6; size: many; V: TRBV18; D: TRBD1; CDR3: CASSPSGQGAGSPLHF; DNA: TGTGCCAGCTCACCCTCAGGACAGGGGGCAGGGTCACCCCTCCACTTT
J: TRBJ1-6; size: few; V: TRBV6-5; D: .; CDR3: CASSYSAGVGNSPLHF; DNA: TGTGCCAGCAGTTACTCTGCTGGGGTCGGTAATTCACCCCTCCACTTT
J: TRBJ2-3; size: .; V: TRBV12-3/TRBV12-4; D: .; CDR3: CASSRKGSTDTQYF; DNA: TGTGCCAGCAGCCGTAAGGGGAGCACAGATACGCAGTATTTT
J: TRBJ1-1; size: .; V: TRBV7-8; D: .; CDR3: CASSLARDFEAFF; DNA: TGTGCCAGCAGCTTAGCGCGGGATTTTGAAGCTTTCTTT
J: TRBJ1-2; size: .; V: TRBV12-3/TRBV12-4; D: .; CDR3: CASSFNSFHGHYGYTF; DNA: TGTGCCAGCAGCTTCAACAGTTTTCATGGCCATTATGGCTACACCTTC
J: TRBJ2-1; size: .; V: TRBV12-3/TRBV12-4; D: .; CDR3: CASSPHLYNEQFF; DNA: TGTGCCAGCAGTCCGCACCTTTACAATGAGCAGTTCTTC
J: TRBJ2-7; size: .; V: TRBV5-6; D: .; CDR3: CASSLRGRAYEQYF; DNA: TGTGCCAGCAGCTTAAGAGGCCGAGCCTACGAGCAGTACTTC
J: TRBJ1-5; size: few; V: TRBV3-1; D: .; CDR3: CASSLRDGANQPQHF; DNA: TGTGCCAGCAGCCTACGGGACGGAGCCAATCAGCCCCAGCATTTT
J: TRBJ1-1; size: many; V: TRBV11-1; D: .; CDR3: CASTRDTQNTEAFF; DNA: TGTGCCAGCACCAGGGACACCCAGAACACTGAAGCTTTCTTT
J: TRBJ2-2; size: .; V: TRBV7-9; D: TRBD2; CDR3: CASSPGGLAGGRVTGELFF; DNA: TGTGCCAGCAGCCCCGGCGGACTAGCGGGGGGGCGTGTCACCGGGGAGCTGTTTTTT
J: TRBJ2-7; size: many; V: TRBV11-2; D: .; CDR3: CASSPGTTAYEQYF; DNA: TGTGCCAGCAGCCCGGGGACAACCGCCTACGAGCAGTACTTC
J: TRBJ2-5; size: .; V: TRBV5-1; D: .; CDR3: CASSGRTGEETQYF; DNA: TGCGCCAGCAGCGGGAGGACTGGAGAAGAGACCCAGTACTTC
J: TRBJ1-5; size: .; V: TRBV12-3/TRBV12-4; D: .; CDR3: CASSLGFYNQPQHF; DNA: TGTGCCAGCAGCCTAGGGTTTTACAATCAGCCCCAGCATTTT
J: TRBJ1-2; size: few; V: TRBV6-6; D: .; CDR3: CASSSPTGVGYTF; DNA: TGTGCCAGCAGTTCCCCGACAGGTGTTGGCTACACCTTC
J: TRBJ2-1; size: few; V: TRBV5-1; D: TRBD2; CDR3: CASSFAGVPYNEQFF; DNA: TGCGCCAGCAGCTTCGCGGGGGTCCCCTACAATGAGCAGTTCTTC
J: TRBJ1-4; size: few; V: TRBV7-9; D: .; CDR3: CASRPGYTNEKLFF; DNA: TGTGCCAGCAGACCGGGGTACACTAATGAAAAACTGTTTTTT
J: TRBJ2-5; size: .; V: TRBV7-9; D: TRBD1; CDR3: CASSHRGYVGETQYF; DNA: TGTGCCAGCAGTCACAGGGGTTATGTCGGAGAGACCCAGTACTTC
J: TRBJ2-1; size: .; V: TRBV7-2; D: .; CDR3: CASSPRDLYNEQFF; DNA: TGTGCCAGCAGCCCCCGGGATCTCTACAATGAGCAGTTCTTC
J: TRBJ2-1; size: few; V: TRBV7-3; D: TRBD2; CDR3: CASSPLAGYNEQFF; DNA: TGTGCCAGCAGCCCCCTAGCGGGCTACAATGAGCAGTTCTTC
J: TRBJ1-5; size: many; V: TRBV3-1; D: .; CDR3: CASSQGDSNQPQHF; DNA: TGTGCCAGCAGCCAAGGAGATAGCAATCAGCCCCAGCATTTT
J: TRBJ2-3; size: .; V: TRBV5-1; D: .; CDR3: CASSRTTTTDTQYF; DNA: TGCGCCAGCAGCAGAACCACGACTACAGATACGCAGTATTTT
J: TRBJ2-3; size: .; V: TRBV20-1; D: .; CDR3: CSARDSLADTQYF; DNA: TGCAGTGCTAGAGATTCCCTGGCAGATACGCAGTATTTT
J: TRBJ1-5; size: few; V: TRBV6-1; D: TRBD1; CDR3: CASSEVYGTGLNQPQHF; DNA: TGTGCCAGCAGTGAGGTGTACGGGACAGGCCTCAATCAGCCCCAGCATTTT
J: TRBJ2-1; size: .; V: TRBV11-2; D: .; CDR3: CASSYVRDGSEQFF; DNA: TGTGCCAGCAGCTACGTCCGGGACGGCAGTGAGCAGTTCTTC
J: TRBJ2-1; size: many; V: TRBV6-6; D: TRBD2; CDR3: CASSYSASGGATKRNEQFF; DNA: TGTGCCAGCAGTTACTCCGCTAGCGGGGGGGCCACTAAACGGAATGAGCAGTTCTTC
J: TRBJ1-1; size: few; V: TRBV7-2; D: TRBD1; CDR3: CASSSQGDSEAFF; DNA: TGTGCCAGCAGCTCCCAGGGGGACTCTGAAGCTTTCTTT
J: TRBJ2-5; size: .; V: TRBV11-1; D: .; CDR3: CASSGARTQCF; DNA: TGTGCCAGCAGCGGAGCTCGGACCCAGTGCTTC
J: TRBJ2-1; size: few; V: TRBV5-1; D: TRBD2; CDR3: CASSSGLDRNEQFF; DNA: TGCGCCAGCAGCTCGGGACTAGATCGAAATGAGCAGTTCTTC
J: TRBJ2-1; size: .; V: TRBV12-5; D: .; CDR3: CASGTESSYNEQFF; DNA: TGTGCTAGTGGTACAGAGAGCTCCTACAATGAGCAGTTCTTC
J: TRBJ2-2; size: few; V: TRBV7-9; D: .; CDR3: CASSRMGTSKNTGELFF; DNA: TGTGCCAGCAGTAGAATGGGGACTTCCAAAAACACCGGGGAGCTGTTTTTT
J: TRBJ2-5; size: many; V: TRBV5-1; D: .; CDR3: CASSLRSGQETQYF; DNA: TGCGCCAGCAGCTTGAGGTCCGGCCAAGAGACCCAGTACTTC
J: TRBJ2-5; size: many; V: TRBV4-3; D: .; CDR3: CASSQDSPNLWSRGEETQYF; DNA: TGCGCCAGCAGCCAAGATAGTCCTAATCTTTGGTCCAGGGGGGAAGAGACCCAGTACTTC
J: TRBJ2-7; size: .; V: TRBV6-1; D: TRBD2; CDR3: CASSLSGGLLYEQYF; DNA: TGTGCCAGCAGCCTTAGCGGGGGGCTTCTCTACGAGCAGTACTTC
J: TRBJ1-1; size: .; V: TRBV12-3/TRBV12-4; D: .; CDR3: CASSRHQNTEAFF; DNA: TGTGCCAGCAGCCGCCACCAGAACACTGAAGCTTTCTTT
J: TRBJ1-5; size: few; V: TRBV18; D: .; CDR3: CASSPEDPNLNQPQHF; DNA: TGTGCCAGCTCACCGGAGGATCCGAACCTCAATCAGCCCCAGCATTTT
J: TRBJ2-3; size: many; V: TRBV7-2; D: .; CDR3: CASSLASGGWDTQYF; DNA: TGTGCCAGCAGCTTAGCGAGTGGGGGTTGGGATACGCAGTATTTT
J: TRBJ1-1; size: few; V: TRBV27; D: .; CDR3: CASSFGSRGTEAFF; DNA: TGTGCCAGCAGTTTCGGCAGCCGTGGGACTGAAGCTTTCTTT
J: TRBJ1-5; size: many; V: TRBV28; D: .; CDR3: CASSYPGRSPDQPQHF; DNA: TGTGCCAGCAGTTATCCGGGACGGAGTCCCGATCAGCCCCAGCATTTT
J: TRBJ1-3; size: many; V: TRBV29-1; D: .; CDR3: CSVVLFGGPGNTIYF; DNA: TGCAGCGTTGTTTTGTTCGGGGGTCCTGGAAACACCATATATTTT
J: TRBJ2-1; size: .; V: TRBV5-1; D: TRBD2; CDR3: CASSLGGGSSYNEQFF; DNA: TGCGCCAGCAGCTTGGGCGGCGGGAGCTCCTACAATGAGCAGTTCTTC
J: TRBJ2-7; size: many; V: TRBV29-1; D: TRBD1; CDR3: CSVDLDRGGGREQYF; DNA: TGCAGCGTAGACTTGGACAGGGGTGGTGGACGCGAGCAGTACTTC
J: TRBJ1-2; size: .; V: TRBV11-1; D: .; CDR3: CASSLMVGGTDF; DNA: TGTGCCAGCAGCTTAATGGTCGGGGGTACCGACTTC
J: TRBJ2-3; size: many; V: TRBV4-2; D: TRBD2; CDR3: CASSTHLKTSGSSTDTQYF; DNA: TGTGCCAGCAGCACGCACCTAAAGACTAGCGGCTCATCCACAGATACGCAGTATTTT
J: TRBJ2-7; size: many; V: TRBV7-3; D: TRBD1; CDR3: CASSPDRGSYEQYF; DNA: TGTGCCAGCAGTCCGGACAGGGGCTCCTACGAGCAGTACTTC
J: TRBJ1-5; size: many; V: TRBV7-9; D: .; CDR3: CASSEGVVDQPQHF; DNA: TGTGCCAGCAGCGAGGGGGTTGTTGATCAGCCCCAGCATTTT
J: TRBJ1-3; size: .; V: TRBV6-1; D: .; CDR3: CASINSGNTIYF; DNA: TGTGCCAGCATTAACTCTGGAAACACCATATATTTT
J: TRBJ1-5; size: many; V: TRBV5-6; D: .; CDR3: CASSSTGGGQPQHF; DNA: TGTGCCAGCAGTTCTACTGGGGGGGGGCAGCCCCAGCATTTT
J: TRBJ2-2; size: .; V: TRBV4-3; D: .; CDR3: CASSRALTNTGELFF; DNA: TGCGCCAGCAGCCGGGCCTTGACAAACACCGGGGAGCTGTTTTTT
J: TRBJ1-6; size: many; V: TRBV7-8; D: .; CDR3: CATGPDSRNSPLHF; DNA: TGTGCCACGGGCCCTGACAGCCGTAATTCACCCCTCCACTTT
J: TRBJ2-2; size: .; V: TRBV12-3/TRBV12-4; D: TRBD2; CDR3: CASSSRLLAGGNTGELFF; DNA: TGTGCCAGCAGTTCCCGGCTGTTAGCGGGGGGTAACACCGGGGAGCTGTTTTTT
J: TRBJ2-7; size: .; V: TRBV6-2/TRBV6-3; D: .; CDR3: CASSYRPFYEQYF; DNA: TGTGCCAGCAGTTACAGGCCGTTCTACGAGCAGTACTTC